This TCR beta chain was retrieved from a study of early T cells in non-severe SARS-CoV-2 infection (dated by TCRdb to the early 2020s). As for the study more broadly: Because TCR sequencing was done on bulk RNA from unsorted whole blood, the alpha and beta chains could not be paired. Paper-wide results and their limitations: VDJdb matching was skewed toward anti-spike CD8 responses and likely underestimated virus-specific expansions, missing private and CD4 specificities.

Library prep was done by 5' RACE. Sequencing used a NextSeq 500. The TCR library protocol attached unique molecular identifiers to individual cDNA molecules to correct for sequencing error and PCR bias. Sequencing covered both TCR alpha and beta chains, and within each sample the abundances of alpha and beta sequences were tightly co-correlated. The study's processing was this. Decombinator V4 was used to annotate TCR sequences for V gene, J gene and CDR3. Expanded TCRs were defined as changing significantly between any two time points under a Poisson model with p below 0.0001. Abundances of TCRs were expressed as counts per million after normalisation to the total number of TCRs sequenced in each sample. TRAV1-2 paired with TRAJ12, TRAJ20 or TRAJ33 defined MAIT TCRs, while TRAV10 paired with TRAJ18 defined iNKT TCRs. VDJdb, accessed 1 November 2021, was searched for CMV, EBV and SARS-CoV-2 annotated TCRs, excluding TCRs annotated for multiple antigens. TCRdb took the public reads, trimmed them with fastp at Q25, ran MiXCR for clone calling and kept in-frame beta chains. Duplicate CDR3 protein sequences are folded into a single record with the most common DNA and genes. The V and J calls were determined by TCRdb, not by the authors. The sample table holds 45,000 to 60,000 distinct CDR3 sequences, of which roughly 10% were seen once. The top ten constitute roughly 4.7% of the sample.

Set within a cohort of healthcare workers in London, UK, this nested case-control study involved weekly PCR testing of nasopharyngeal swabs along with blood sampling. Between 23 and 31 March 2020, the week of the UK lockdown, healthcare workers were enrolled and then followed up weekly for as long as 16 weeks. The CDR3 spans 16 residues, from the cysteine through the phenylalanine. Solely the CDR3 DNA is kept, with 48 bases framed from the first base. Based on the germline V gene (reference sequence), the CDR1 and CDR2 sequences are PRHDT and FYEKMQ. Germline trimming: 0 bases from V, 2 bases from J; junction bases outside gene matches: 1. This clonotype has a count of ten or more. Its specific antigen is unknown. No much larger clonotype is one base removed from it; base qualities were not supplied.

Rearrangement joined TRBV13 to TRBJ1-5, with 10 junctional bases fitting TRBD1. Material for sequencing was whole blood. The sequence was obtained from an adult who was a healthcare worker with PCR-confirmed SARS-CoV-2 infection or an uninfected control (not recorded which). The CDR3 corresponds to CASSLGGTGGNQPQHF. The sequenced DNA is TGTGCCAGCAGCTTAGGAGGGACAGGGGGCAATCAGCCCCAGCATTTT.